Presented here are 20 T cell receptor beta chains from one specimen sequenced in a study of blood T cells in healthy people across ages (dated by TCRdb to the mid-2010s). Library creation used 5' RACE. Sequencing was carried out with an Illumina HiSeq 2500. A second PCR of about 6 to 11 cycles was run with a J-beta primer mix and a sample-barcoded 5' primer. TCRdb reran the public reads through fastp at Q25 and MiXCR, keeping productive beta chains. Duplicate CDR3 protein sequences are folded into a single record with the most common DNA and genes. For this sample there are about 730,000 distinct CDR3 sequences; roughly 43% appear just once. Roughly 19% of the sample is held by the ten biggest clonotypes. Source material: blood. Source of these receptors: a woman aged 55-70 years in good health.

A few counts support this clonotype. The V gene is TRBV29-1, the J gene TRBJ1-5; D uncertain. The CDR3 sequence is 13 residues long. CDR1 and CDR2 (germline): SQVTM, ANQGSEA. The V end lost 4 bases, the J end lost 9 bases, and 16 bases lay between the germline ends. The CDR3 region has the DNA TGCAGCGTTGCTGGGGAGGAATTGTGGCCCCAGCATTTT. Protein: CSVAGEELWPQHF.

This clonotype showed up just once. This chain uses TRBV27 with TRBJ2-3, with no clear D. The germline V gene encodes CDR1 MNHEY and CDR2 SMNVEV (reference sequence). The CDR3 is made up of 15 amino acids. Trimming cost V 5 bases and J 0 bases, with 12 bases left between them. CDR3 nucleotides: TGTGCCAGCAGTCGACGGCGGAGTAGCACAGATACGCAGTATTTT. Translated, it gives CASSRRRSSTDTQYF.

The chain carries TRBV25-1 and TRBJ2-1, with 8 bases aligning to TRBD2. Per germline, CDR1 MGHDK and CDR2 SYGVNS. CDR3 length: 14 residues. The trim removed 7 bases at V and 0 bases at J, leaving 2 bases unmatched. CDR3 in amino acids: CASISGGSYNEQFF. For the CDR3, the DNA is TGTGCCAGCATAAGCGGGGGCTCCTACAATGAGCAGTTCTTC.

This rearrangement joins TRBV28 to TRBJ2-5; the D gene is possibly TRBD1 (6 bases). The CDR3 runs to 13 residues. The V gene's germline CDR1 is MDHEN and CDR2 SYDVKM. Trimming stripped 10 bases from V and 3 bases from J, with 15 bases between. CDR3 DNA: TGTGCCATCATTTCCAGGGGTGAAGAGACCCAGTACTTC. Protein product: CAIISRGEETQYF.

This clonotype has just a few counts. The V call is TRBV6-5, the J call TRBJ2-1, with 12 bases that match TRBD1. V was pared by 0 bases and J by 7 bases, with 4 bases of the junction left unmatched. Germline CDR1 MNHEY, CDR2 SVGAGI. There are 16 residues in the CDR3. The CDR3 loop is CASSYSLGQGANEQFF. CDR3 DNA sequence: TGTGCCAGCAGTTACTCTTTGGGACAGGGGGCGAATGAGCAGTTCTTC.

The chain recombines TRBV6-5 with TRBJ2-6; D is undetermined. Germline V gives CDR1 MNHEY, CDR2 SVGAGI. The CDR3 extends over 14 amino acids. The ends were cut back, 7 bases at V and 0 bases at J, with 7 bases in the middle. CDR3 sequence: CASKNFSGANVLTF. The CDR3 DNA sequence: TGTGCCAGCAAGAACTTCTCTGGGGCCAACGTCCTGACTTTC.

The J gene is TRBJ2-4, the V gene TRBV6-2 or TRBV6-3; 11 bases fit TRBD2. Germline values: CDR1 MNHEY, CDR2 SVGEGT. After removal of 6 bases from V and 0 bases from J, the junction contained 19 bases not matched to a gene. CDR3 size: 21 residues. The CDR3 loop reads CASSDRTSGPVLMLAKNIQYF. As DNA, the CDR3 is TGTGCCAGCAGCGACCGGACTAGCGGGCCGGTCCTAATGTTAGCCAAAAACATTCAGTACTTC.

Ten or more counts support this clonotype. This chain links TRBV10-3 with TRBJ2-7, with 9 bases aligning to TRBD1. J lost 2 bases, V lost 6 bases, and 8 bases had no gene match. The CDR3 runs to 15 residues. Per germline, CDR1 ENHRY and CDR2 SYGVKD. The CDR3 reads CAISGDREKAYEQYF. The CDR3 bases are TGTGCCATCAGCGGGGACAGGGAAAAGGCCTACGAGCAGTACTTC.

V gene TRBV28 combines with J gene TRBJ2-7; 10 bases match TRBD2. Germline V gene lookup returns CDR1 MDHEN and CDR2 SYDVKM. Unmatched junction bases numbered 12, after V lost 9 bases and J lost 1 base. This CDR3 contains 16 residues. CDR3 residues: CASYGASGGGSYEQYF. The CDR3 DNA reads as TGTGCCAGTTATGGGGCTAGCGGGGGAGGATCCTACGAGCAGTACTTC.

At least ten counts were recorded for this clonotype. The rearrangement joins TRBV12-3 or TRBV12-4 to TRBJ1-5; D gene ambiguous. This CDR3 contains 15 residues. V was clipped by 6 bases and J by 4 bases, with 16 bases between them. CDR3: CASRPDINFNQPQHF. Here the CDR3 DNA reads TGTGCCAGCAGACCAGACATCAATTTTAATCAGCCCCAGCATTTT.

The chain has TRBV5-5 and TRBJ2-6; D may be TRBD1 or TRBD2 (5 bases each). Germline V lookup: CDR1 SGHKS, CDR2 YYEKEE (reference sequence). The V end was cut by 2 bases, the J end by 2 bases, with 14 bases between. This CDR3 is 17 amino acids long. CDR3 sequence (DNA): TGTGCCAGCAGCTTAGCGGCAGGGCGCGCTGGGGCCAACGTCCTGACTTTC. This encodes CASSLAAGRAGANVLTF.

The chain joins TRBV9 to TRBJ2-7; a weak D match, TRBD1 (5 bases). The germline CDR1 and CDR2 sequences are SGDLS and YYNGEE. This CDR3 is 16 amino acids long. V lost 3 bases and J 0 bases, leaving 16 bases between the germline ends. The chain's CDR3 is CASSDRPRVNSYEQYF. The CDR3 DNA is TGTGCCAGCAGCGACCGCCCCAGGGTAAACTCCTACGAGCAGTACTTC.

The rearrangement joins TRBV20-1 to TRBJ2-5; D perhaps matches TRBD1 (6 bases). CDR1 is DFQATT, CDR2 SNEGSKA, per germline (reference sequence). The length of the CDR3 is 15 residues. Trimming removed 1 base from V and 3 bases from J, with 15 bases in between. The CDR3 DNA follows: TGCAGTGCTAGAGTCGTTGGGGGCCTTAAAGAGACCCAGTACTTC. Residues: CSARVVGGLKETQYF.

The rearrangement uses TRBV29-1 and TRBJ2-3; D is undetermined. V was shortened by 6 bases and J by 6 bases, with 7 bases between the two germline ends. Germline loops: CDR1 SQVTM, CDR2 ANQGSEA. This CDR3 is 10 amino acids long. CDR3 DNA: TGCAGCGTGTACACGGATACGCAGTATTTT. This sequence encodes CSVYTDTQYF.

This chain joins TRBV5-1 and TRBJ2-7; D is possibly TRBD2 (10 bases). Matching the DNA end better, TRBJ2-4 makes the J call doubtful. Germline V gene lookup returns CDR1 SGHRS and CDR2 YFSETQ. CDR3 length: 18 residues. This CDR3 is CASSLAETGGGLASIQYF. The CDR3 DNA reads as TGCGCCAGCAGCTTGGCCGAGACAGGGGGGGGACTAGCGAGCATTCAGTACTTC.

This clonotype has more than one count but fewer than ten. This rearrangement joins TRBV20-1 to TRBJ2-3; TRBD2 matches 9 bases. Germline CDR1 is DFQATT and CDR2 is SNEGSKA (reference sequence). The CDR3 extends over 13 amino acids. V shed 4 bases, J shed 8 bases, and the junction held 7 bases outside the gene matches. This CDR3 reads CSATPSGEGTQYF. CDR3 coding DNA: TGCAGTGCTACCCCTAGCGGGGAGGGTACGCAGTATTTT.

The chain carries TRBV4-2 and TRBJ2-2; 11 nucleotides agree with TRBD2. Trimming cost V 4 bases and J 2 bases; bases outside gene matches: 6. The CDR3 extends over 17 amino acids. Germline CDR1 and CDR2: LGHNA and YNFKEQ. The CDR3 here is CASSPGLAGGNTGELFF. CDR3 coding DNA: TGTGCCAGCAGCCCGGGTCTAGCGGGGGGAAACACCGGGGAGCTGTTTTTT.

The CDR3 nucleotides are TGTGCCAGCAGTGAATCGCTAGCGGGATACAATGAGCAGTTCTTC. It encodes CASSESLAGYNEQFF. The rearrangement joins TRBV25-1 to TRBJ2-1; 9 nucleotides match TRBD2. Germline V gene lookup returns CDR1 MGHDK and CDR2 SYGVNS. The CDR3 runs to 15 residues. Trimming removed 1 base from V and 4 bases from J; junction bases left unmatched: 2.

Worth noting for this clonotype: A read error is possible here, since a much larger clone lies one base away. The rearrangement links TRBV6-2 or TRBV6-3 to TRBJ2-3; 10 bases are shared with TRBD1. The CDR3 has 16 amino acids. J lost 3 bases, V lost 2 bases, and 5 bases had no gene match. Looked up from germline, CDR1 is MNHEY and CDR2 is SVGEGT. The DNA of the CDR3 is TGTGCCAGCAGTTACGAGACAGGGGGCGCAACAGATACGCAGTATTTT. Translating it yields CASSYETGGATDTQYF.

This clonotype was picked up a small number of times. The gene calls are TRBV20-1 and TRBJ2-7; D perhaps matches TRBD2 (5 bases). The germline V and J ends were trimmed by 4 bases and 6 bases, with 16 bases remaining between them. The CDR3 runs to 13 residues. Germline V CDR1 and CDR2: DFQATT, SNEGSKA (reference sequence). The CDR3 loop reads CSATTGIPSEQYF. CDR3 sequence (DNA): TGCAGTGCTACCACCGGGATCCCCTCCGAGCAGTACTTC.